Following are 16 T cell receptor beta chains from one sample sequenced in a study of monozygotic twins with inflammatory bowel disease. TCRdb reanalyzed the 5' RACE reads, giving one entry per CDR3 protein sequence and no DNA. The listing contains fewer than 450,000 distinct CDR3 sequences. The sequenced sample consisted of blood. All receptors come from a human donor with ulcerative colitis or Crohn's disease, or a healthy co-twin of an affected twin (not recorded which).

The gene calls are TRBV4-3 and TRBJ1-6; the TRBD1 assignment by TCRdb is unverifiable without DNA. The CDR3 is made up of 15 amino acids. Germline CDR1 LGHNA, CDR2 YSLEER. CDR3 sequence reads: CASTQTRQGNSPLHF.

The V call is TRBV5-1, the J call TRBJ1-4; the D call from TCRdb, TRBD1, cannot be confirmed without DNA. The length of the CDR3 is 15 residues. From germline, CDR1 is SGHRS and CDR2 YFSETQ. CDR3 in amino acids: CASSAYRTGDEKLFF.

The CDR3 sequence is CASSQETGTGDGYTF. The chain joins TRBV4-2 to TRBJ1-2; the TRBD1 assignment by TCRdb is unverifiable without DNA. Germline V gene lookup returns CDR1 LGHNA and CDR2 YNFKEQ. The CDR3 loop spans 15 amino acids.

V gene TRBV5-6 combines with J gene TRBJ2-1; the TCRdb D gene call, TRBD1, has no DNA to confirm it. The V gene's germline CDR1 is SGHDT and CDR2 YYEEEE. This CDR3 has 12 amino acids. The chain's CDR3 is CASSAGTAEQFF.

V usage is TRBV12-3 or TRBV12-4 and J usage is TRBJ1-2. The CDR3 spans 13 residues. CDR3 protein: CASSLNSNYGYTF.

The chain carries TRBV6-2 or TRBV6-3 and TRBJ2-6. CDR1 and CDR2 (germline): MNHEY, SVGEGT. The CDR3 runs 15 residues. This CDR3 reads CASRPTSSGANVLTF.

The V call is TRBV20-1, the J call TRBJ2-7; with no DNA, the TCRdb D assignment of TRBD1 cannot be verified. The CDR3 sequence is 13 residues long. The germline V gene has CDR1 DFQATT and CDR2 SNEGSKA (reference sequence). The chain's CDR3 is CSAVWTGTYEQYF.

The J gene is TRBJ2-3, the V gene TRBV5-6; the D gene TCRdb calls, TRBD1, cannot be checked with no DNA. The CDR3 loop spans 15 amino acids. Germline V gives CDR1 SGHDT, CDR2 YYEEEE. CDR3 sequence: CASSLGQSNTDTQYF. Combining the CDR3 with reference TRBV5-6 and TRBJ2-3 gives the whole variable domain DAGVTQSPTHLIKTRGQQVTLRCSPKSGHDTVSWYQQALGQGPQFIFQYYEEEERQRGNFPDRFSGHQFPNYSSELNVNALLLGDSALYLCASSLGQSNTDTQYFGPGTRLTVL.

This CDR3 reads CASSTVGSGNTIYF. This chain connects TRBV5-1 to TRBJ1-3. Germline CDR1 reads SGHRS; CDR2 reads YFSETQ. This CDR3 contains 14 residues.

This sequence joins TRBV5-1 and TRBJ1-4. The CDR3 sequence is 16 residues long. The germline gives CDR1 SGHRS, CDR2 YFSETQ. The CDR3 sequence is CASSLGEFATNEKLFF.

The CDR3 here is CAISEIQVEPQHF. The rearrangement uses TRBV10-3 and TRBJ1-5. Germline CDR1 is ENHRY and CDR2 is SYGVKD. The length of the CDR3 is 13 residues.

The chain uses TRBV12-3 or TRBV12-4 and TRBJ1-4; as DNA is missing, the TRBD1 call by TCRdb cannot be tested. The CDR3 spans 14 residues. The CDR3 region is CASSWDGSNEKLFF.

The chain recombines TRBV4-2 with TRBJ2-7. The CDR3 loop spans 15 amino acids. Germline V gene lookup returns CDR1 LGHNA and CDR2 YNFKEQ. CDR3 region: CASSQDLDSLYEQYF.

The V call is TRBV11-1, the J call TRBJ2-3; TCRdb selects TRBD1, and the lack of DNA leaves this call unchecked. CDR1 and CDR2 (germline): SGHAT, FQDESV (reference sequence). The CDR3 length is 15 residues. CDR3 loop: CASSPRDRGPDTQYF.

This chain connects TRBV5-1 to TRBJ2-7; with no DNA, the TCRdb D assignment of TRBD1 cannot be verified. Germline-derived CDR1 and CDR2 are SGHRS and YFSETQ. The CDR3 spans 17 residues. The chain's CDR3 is CASSLRLLGGKTDEQYF.

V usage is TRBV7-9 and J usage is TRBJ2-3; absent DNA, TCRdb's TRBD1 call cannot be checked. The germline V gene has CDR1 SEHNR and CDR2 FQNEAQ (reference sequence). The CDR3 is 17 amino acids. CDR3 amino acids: CASSSGGEARGTDTQYF. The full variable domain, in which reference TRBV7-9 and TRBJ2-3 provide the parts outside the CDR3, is DTGVSQNPRHKITKRGQNVTFRCDPISEHNRLYWYRQTLGQGPEFLTYFQNEAQLEKSRLLSDRFSAERPKGSFSTLEIQRTEQGDSAMYLCASSSGGEARGTDTQYFGPGTRLTVL.